Following are 3 T cell receptor beta chains from one sample sequenced in a study of T cell repertoires in cytomegalovirus infection (dated by TCRdb to between 2018 and 2021). Data came from an Illumina HiSeq 1500. TCRdb passed the public sequencing reads through fastp at Q25 and MiXCR, retaining productive beta sequences. For every CDR3 protein sequence, its rows merge into one entry that carries the most common genes and DNA. Within this sample are about 250,000 distinct CDR3 sequences, with 5% to 8.5% of them counted one time only. Under 7% of the sample rests with the top ten. The material sequenced was PBMCs. These receptors all come from a human donor in good health (CMV status not recorded). Some clones in this sample may be carry-over from other donors' samples.

Ten or more counts support this clonotype. V and J are TRBV7-2 and TRBJ1-4; D gene uncertain. Germline values: CDR1 SGHTA, CDR2 FQGNSA. The CDR3 has 11 residues. The V end was cut by 3 bases, the J end by 8 bases, with 4 bases between. CDR3 DNA: TGTGCCAGCAGCTTCGGAGAAAAACTGTTTTTT. Amino acid sequence: CASSFGEKLFF.

This clonotype was found many times. This rearrangement joins TRBV7-2 to TRBJ1-2; 11 bases are a match to TRBD1. The V gene end was trimmed by 5 bases and the J gene end by 6 bases; junction bases not matched to a gene: 2. In germline, CDR1 is SGHTA, CDR2 FQGNSA. This CDR3 is 13 amino acids long. Here the CDR3 DNA reads TGTGCCAGCAGCCGGGACAGGGGGAATGGCTACACCTTC. Translating it yields CASSRDRGNGYTF.

This clonotype was seen repeatedly, ten times or more. The CDR3 DNA is TGTGCCAGCAGCTTAGGTAGCCTCAACTATGGCTACACCTTC. Amino acids: CASSLGSLNYGYTF. The rearrangement uses TRBV7-2 and TRBJ1-2, with no clear D. Germline lookup yields CDR1 SGHTA and CDR2 FQGNSA. The CDR3 extends over 14 amino acids. Trimming cost V 1 base and J 2 bases, with 8 bases left between them.